The 13 T cell receptor beta chains presented below share a single source sample, sequenced in a study of blood T cell repertoires in COVID-19. Sequencing used immunoSEQ multiplex PCR; TCRdb keeps in-frame clones, though not all of them. This table has 180,000 or so clones, about four fifths appearing once. Sequencing used peripheral blood. All receptors come from a man in his forties who had recovered from COVID-19.

The gene calls are TRBV28 and TRBJ2-5, with TRBD2 matching 12 bases. CDR1 MDHEN and CDR2 SYDVKM come from the germline V gene. V trimming: 10 bases; J trimming: 3 bases; junction bases outside the gene matches: 3. The CDR3 has 13 residues. As DNA, the CDR3 is TGTGCCATACGACTAGCGGGAGAAGAGACCCAGTACTTC. Amino acids: CAIRLAGEETQYF.

The V call is TRBV5-6, the J call TRBJ1-1, with D perhaps matching TRBD1 (5 bases). Germline V gene lookup returns CDR1 SGHDT and CDR2 YYEEEE. Trimming shortened V by 4 bases and J by 4 bases, and 11 bases separated the two germline ends. The CDR3 runs 13 residues. The CDR3 nucleotides read TGTGCCAGCAGCCGTGGGGGGATCACTGAAGCTTTCTTT. Its protein product is CASSRGGITEAFF.

The chain uses TRBV7-9 and TRBJ2-7; maybe TRBD1 (5 bases). The CDR3 totals 13 residues. Trimming removed 5 bases at V and 4 bases at J, with 12 bases between. The germline V gene encodes CDR1 SEHNR and CDR2 FQNEAQ (reference sequence). The CDR3 region is CASSHVGAYEQYF. The CDR3 DNA sequence: TGTGCCAGCAGCCACGTTGGGGCTTACGAGCAGTACTTC.

The chain is built from TRBV2 and TRBJ2-7, with 9 bases fitting TRBD2. The V gene's germline CDR1 is SNHLY and CDR2 FYNNEI. The CDR3 extends over 14 amino acids. J was trimmed by 5 bases and V by 7 bases; bases with no gene match: 9. CDR3 bases: TGTGCCAGCAATGGAATTAGCGGGGGCCACGAGCAGTACTTC. As protein: CASNGISGGHEQYF.

V usage is TRBV11-2 and J usage is TRBJ1-3, with D maybe TRBD1 (5 bases). The V gene lost 4 bases and the J gene lost 5 bases, with 9 bases spanning the gap. The CDR3 covers 13 residues. CDR1 SGHAT and CDR2 FQNNGV come from the germline V gene. CDR3 residues: CASSSDRRNTIYF. Here the CDR3 DNA reads TGTGCCAGCAGCTCCGACAGACGAAACACCATATATTTT.

The chain is built from TRBV4-1 and TRBJ1-2, with TRBD1 identical over 7 bases. V was clipped by 4 bases and J by 5 bases; unmatched bases: 4. The CDR3 runs to 13 residues. Germline V gene sequence: CDR1 MGHRA, CDR2 YSYEKL. The CDR3 is CASSRQTGYGYTF. In DNA, the CDR3 is TGCGCCAGCAGCCGTCAGACAGGGTATGGCTACACCTTC.

V and J are TRBV2 and TRBJ1-5; perhaps TRBD1 as D (6 bases). Germline loops: CDR1 SNHLY, CDR2 FYNNEI. The V and J ends lost 3 bases and 3 bases respectively, with 18 bases between them. The CDR3 runs to 17 residues. In DNA, the CDR3 is TGTGCCAGCAGTGACAGGGGTACCCTCCCTTTCAATCAGCCCCAGCATTTT. This gives the protein CASSDRGTLPFNQPQHF.

The chain links TRBV28 to TRBJ2-2; 8 bases are shared with TRBD2. V shed 3 bases and J 1 base; nucleotides not matched to a gene: 4. There are 16 residues in the CDR3. CDR1 and CDR2 (germline): MDHEN, SYDVKM. CDR3 nucleotide sequence: TGTGCCAGCAGTTTCGGGCTAGCGGGGAACACCGGGGAGCTGTTTTTT. It codes for CASSFGLAGNTGELFF. Full variable domain (outside the CDR3, taken from reference TRBV28 and TRBJ2-2): DVKVTQSSRYLVKRTGEKVFLECVQDMDHENMFWYRQDPGLGLRLIYFSYDVKMKEKGDIPEGYSVSREKKERFSLILESASTNQTSMYLCASSFGLAGNTGELFFGEGSRLTVL.

V and J are TRBV27 and TRBJ1-2; D ambiguous. V was shortened by 5 bases and J by 3 bases, with 10 bases between the two germline ends. The CDR3 is made up of 13 amino acids. Germline CDR1 reads MNHEY; CDR2 reads SMNVEV (reference sequence). DNA for the CDR3: TGTGCCAGCAGTCCCACATTCTACTATGGCTACACCTTC. Translation: CASSPTFYYGYTF.

The chain has TRBV27 and TRBJ2-7; 11 positions agree with TRBD1. Losses at the gene ends were 5 bases for V and 4 bases for J; bases not matched to a gene: 4. CDR3 size: 14 residues. Germline V gene sequence: CDR1 MNHEY, CDR2 SMNVEV (reference sequence). Here the CDR3 DNA reads TGTGCCAGCAGTCCGGGACAGGGGGGATACGAGCAGTACTTC. This gives the protein CASSPGQGGYEQYF.

The genes are TRBV18 and TRBJ1-2; 7 nucleotides agree with TRBD1. The trim removed 5 bases at V and 4 bases at J, leaving 7 bases unmatched. CDR3 size: 14 residues. Germline assignment: CDR1 KGHSH and CDR2 LQKENI. CDR3 in DNA: TGTGCCAGCTCATACGGACAGGCCGGCTATGGCTACACCTTC. Its translation is CASSYGQAGYGYTF.

This chain connects TRBV4-1 to TRBJ1-4; TRBD1 matches at 8 bases. The J segment lost 0 bases and the V segment lost 2 bases, leaving 2 bases of the junction unmatched. The CDR3 has 16 amino acids. Germline loops: CDR1 MGHRA, CDR2 YSYEKL. CDR3 sequence (DNA): TGCGCCAGCAGCCAAATACAGGGGGCAACTAATGAAAAACTGTTTTTT. This sequence encodes CASSQIQGATNEKLFF.

J is TRBJ2-7 and V is TRBV18; 8 positions agree with TRBD1. CDR3 length equals 16 residues. Trimming took 3 bases from V and 0 from J; bases not matched to a gene: 7. The germline V gene has CDR1 KGHSH and CDR2 LQKENI. CDR3 amino acids: CASSPTGQVTSYEQYF. The DNA of the CDR3 is TGTGCCAGCTCACCGACGGGACAGGTAACCTCCTACGAGCAGTACTTC.